The clone carrying this T cell receptor beta chain appeared once. These data belong to a study of blood T cell repertoires in COVID-19. Study in general: Donors in the United States, Italy and Spain gave samples during acute or convalescent COVID-19.

Profiling relied on immunoSEQ multiplex PCR, and the TCRdb table lists in-frame clones only, not all of them. The sample holds under 450,000 clones, 75% to 90% seen once. Enrollment of patients from Seattle took place during active infection, with longitudinal follow-up. V gave up 1 base and J gave up 5 bases; unmatched junction bases: 6. CDR3 size: 15 residues. CDR1 and CDR2 (germline): SGHNT, YYREEE (reference sequence). The specimen sequenced was peripheral blood. The chain uses TRBV5-4 and TRBJ2-3, with 8 positions matching TRBD2. The sequence came from a woman in her forties with COVID-19, enrolled during active disease. The CDR3 here is CASSLRGAGVDTQYF. The CDR3 DNA is TGTGCCAGCAGCTTGCGGGGAGCGGGAGTAGATACGCAGTATTTT. Based on the CDR3 plus reference TRBV5-4 and TRBJ2-3, the full variable domain is ETGVTQSPTHLIKTRGQQVTLRCSSQSGHNTVSWYQQALGQGPQFIFQYYREEENGRGNFPPRFSGLQFPNYSSELNVNALELDDSALYLCASSLRGAGVDTQYFGPGTRLTVL.